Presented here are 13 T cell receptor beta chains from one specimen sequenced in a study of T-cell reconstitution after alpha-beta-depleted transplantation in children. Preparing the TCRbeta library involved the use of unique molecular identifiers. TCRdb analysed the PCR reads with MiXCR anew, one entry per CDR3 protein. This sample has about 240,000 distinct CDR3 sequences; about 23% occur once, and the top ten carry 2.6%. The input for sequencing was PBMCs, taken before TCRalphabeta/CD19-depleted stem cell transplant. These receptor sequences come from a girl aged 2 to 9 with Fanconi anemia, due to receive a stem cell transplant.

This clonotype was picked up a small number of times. CDR3 in amino acids: CASSFAGTSQETQYF. In nucleotides, the CDR3 is TGTGCCAGCAGTTTTGCCGGGACGAGCCAAGAGACCCAGTACTTC. The chain links TRBV28 to TRBJ2-5, with D perhaps TRBD1 or TRBD2 (5 bases each). Trimming took off 3 bases at V and 1 base at J, with 12 bases between the two ends. Germline CDR1 and CDR2: MDHEN and SYDVKM. This CDR3 contains 15 residues.

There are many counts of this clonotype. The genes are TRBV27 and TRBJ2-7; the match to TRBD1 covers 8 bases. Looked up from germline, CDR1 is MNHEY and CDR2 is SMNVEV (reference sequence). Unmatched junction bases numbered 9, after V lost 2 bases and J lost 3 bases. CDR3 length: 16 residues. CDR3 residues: CASSLRQGAGDYEQYF. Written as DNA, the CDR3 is TGTGCCAGCAGTTTACGTCAGGGGGCAGGAGACTACGAGCAGTACTTC.

The CDR3: CASSLGRPQGNNSPLHF. CDR3 sequence (DNA): TGCGCCAGCAGCTTGGGTCGCCCACAGGGTAATAATTCACCCCTCCACTTT. The chain uses TRBV5-1 and TRBJ1-6, with D perhaps matching TRBD1 (6 bases). This CDR3 spans 17 amino acids. Trimming stripped 0 bases from V and 5 bases from J, with 15 bases between. Germline V gene sequence: CDR1 SGHRS, CDR2 YFSETQ.

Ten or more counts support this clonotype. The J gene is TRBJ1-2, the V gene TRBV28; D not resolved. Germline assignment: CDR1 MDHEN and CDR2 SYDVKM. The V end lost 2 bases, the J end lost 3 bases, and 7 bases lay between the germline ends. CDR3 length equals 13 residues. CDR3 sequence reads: CASSLPGYYGYTF. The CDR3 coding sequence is TGTGCCAGCAGTTTACCTGGGTACTATGGCTACACCTTC.

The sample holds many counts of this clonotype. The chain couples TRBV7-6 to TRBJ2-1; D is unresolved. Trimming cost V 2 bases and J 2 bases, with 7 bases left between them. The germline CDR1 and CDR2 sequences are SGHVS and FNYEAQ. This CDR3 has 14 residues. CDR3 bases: TGTGCCAGCAGCTTAACGGCAACCTACAATGAGCAGTTCTTC. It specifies CASSLTATYNEQFF.

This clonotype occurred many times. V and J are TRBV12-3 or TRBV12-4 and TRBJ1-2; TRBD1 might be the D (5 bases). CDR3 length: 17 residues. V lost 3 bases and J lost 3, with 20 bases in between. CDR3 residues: CASSFSLEGPSDYGYTF. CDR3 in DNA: TGTGCCAGCAGTTTCTCATTGGAGGGGCCATCCGACTATGGCTACACCTTC.

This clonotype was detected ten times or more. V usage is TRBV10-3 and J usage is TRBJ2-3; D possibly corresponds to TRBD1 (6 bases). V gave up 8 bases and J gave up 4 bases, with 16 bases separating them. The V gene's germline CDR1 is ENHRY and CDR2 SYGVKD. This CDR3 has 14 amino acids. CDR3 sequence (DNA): TGTGCCATCGCGGGCAGGGGATTTGCAGATACGCAGTATTTT. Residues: CAIAGRGFADTQYF.

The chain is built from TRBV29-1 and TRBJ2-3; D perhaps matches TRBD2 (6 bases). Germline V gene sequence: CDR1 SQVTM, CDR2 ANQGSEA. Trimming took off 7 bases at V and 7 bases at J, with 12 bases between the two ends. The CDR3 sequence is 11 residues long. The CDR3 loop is CSGGLQYTQYF. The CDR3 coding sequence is TGCAGCGGGGGACTTCAGTATACGCAGTATTTT.

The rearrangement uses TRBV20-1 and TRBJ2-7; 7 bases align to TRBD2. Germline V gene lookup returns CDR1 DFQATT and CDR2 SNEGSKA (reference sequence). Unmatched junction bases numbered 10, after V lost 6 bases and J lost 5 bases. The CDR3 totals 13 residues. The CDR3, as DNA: TGCAGTGCCGCGTCCCCTAGCGGAAACGAGCAGTACTTC. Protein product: CSAASPSGNEQYF.

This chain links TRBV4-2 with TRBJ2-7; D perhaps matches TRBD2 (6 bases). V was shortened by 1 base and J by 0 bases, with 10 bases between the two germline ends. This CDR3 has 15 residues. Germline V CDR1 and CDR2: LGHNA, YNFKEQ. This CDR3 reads CASSQGDGSSYEQYF. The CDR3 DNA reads TGTGCCAGCAGCCAAGGGGACGGGAGCTCCTACGAGCAGTACTTC.

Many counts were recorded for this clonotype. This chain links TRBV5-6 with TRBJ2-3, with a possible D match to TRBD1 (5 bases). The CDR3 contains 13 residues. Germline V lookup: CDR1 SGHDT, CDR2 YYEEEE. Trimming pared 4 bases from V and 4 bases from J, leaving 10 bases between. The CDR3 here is CASSVTGADTQYF. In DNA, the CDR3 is TGTGCCAGCAGCGTAACAGGAGCAGATACGCAGTATTTT.

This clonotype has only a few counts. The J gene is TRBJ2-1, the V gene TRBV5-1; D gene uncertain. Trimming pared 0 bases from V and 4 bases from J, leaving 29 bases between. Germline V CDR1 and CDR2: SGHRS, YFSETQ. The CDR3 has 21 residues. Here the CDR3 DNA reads TGCGCCAGCAGCTTGGCCATCGAGTGGACCTCCGAGAACCTGTATTACAATGAGCAGTTCTTC. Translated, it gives CASSLAIEWTSENLYYNEQFF. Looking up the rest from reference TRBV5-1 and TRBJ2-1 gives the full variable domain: KAGVTQTPRYLIKTRGQQVTLSCSPISGHRSVSWYQQTPGQGLQFLFEYFSETQRNKGNFPGRFSGRQFSNSRSEMNVSTLELGDSALYLCASSLAIEWTSENLYYNEQFFGPGTRLTVL.

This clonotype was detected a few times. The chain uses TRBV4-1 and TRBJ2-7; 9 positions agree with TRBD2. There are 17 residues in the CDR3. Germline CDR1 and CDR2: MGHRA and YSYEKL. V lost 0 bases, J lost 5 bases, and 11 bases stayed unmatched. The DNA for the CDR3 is TGCGCCAGCAGCCAAGAACCCCCTGCTAGCGGGAACCACGAGCAGTACTTC. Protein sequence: CASSQEPPASGNHEQYF.